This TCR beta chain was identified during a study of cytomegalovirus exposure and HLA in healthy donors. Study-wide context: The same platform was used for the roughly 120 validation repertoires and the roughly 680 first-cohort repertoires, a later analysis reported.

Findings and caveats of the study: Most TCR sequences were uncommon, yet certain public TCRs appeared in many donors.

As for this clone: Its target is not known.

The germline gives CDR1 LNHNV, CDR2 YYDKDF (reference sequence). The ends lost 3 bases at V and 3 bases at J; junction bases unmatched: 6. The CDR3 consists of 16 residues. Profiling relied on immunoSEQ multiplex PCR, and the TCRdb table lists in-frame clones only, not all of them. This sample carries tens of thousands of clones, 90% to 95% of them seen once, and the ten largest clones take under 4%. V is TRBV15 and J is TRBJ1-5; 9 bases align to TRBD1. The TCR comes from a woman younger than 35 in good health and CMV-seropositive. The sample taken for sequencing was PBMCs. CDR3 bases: TGTGCCACCAGCAGCTTGGACAGGGGATCCAATCAGCCCCAGCATTTT. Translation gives CATSSLDRGSNQPQHF.